This T cell receptor (beta chain) was retrieved from a study of cytomegalovirus exposure and HLA in healthy donors. Across the study: According to later analysis, the same platform produced the 120 or so validation and about 700 first-cohort repertoires.

Clones were read by immunoSEQ multiplex PCR, and TCRdb kept only the in-frame ones, dropping some. The table records about 110,000 clones, 70% to 90% of them present only once. Study-wide results and caveats: TCR clusters originating in the first cohort tended to co-occur in the roughly 120 validation repertoires, according to a later analysis.

Separate from the roughly 700-subject first cohort was the roughly 120-subject validation cohort, to which the donors belonged. With respect to this clone: Its antigen remains unknown.

This clonotype was obtained from a woman aged 25 to 39 in good health and CMV-seropositive. The material sequenced was PBMCs.

CDR3 region: CASSSRGTGGYTF. In DNA, the CDR3 is TGTGCCAGCAGTTCCAGGGGGACTGGGGGCTACACCTTC. The rearrangement joins TRBV6-6 to TRBJ1-2; 7 positions match TRBD1. The CDR3 has 13 residues. With V trimmed by 4 bases and J by 8 bases, 7 bases remained unmatched. Germline V gene sequence: CDR1 MNHNY, CDR2 SVGAGI (reference sequence).